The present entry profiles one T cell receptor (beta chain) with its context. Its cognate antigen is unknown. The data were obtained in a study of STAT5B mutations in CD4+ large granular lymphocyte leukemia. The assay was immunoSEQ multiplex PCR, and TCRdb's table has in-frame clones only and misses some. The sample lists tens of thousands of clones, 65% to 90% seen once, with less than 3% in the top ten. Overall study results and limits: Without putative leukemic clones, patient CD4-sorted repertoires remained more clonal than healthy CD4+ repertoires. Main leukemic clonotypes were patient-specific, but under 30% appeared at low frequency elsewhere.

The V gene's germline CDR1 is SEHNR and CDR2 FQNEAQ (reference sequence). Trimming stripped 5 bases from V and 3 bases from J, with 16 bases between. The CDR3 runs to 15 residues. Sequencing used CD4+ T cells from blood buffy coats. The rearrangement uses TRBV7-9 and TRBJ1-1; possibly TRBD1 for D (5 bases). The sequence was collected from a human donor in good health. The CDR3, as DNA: TGTGCCAGCAGCGCCCTCAGGGAGGCTGACACTGAAGCTTTCTTT. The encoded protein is CASSALREADTEAFF.